This entry is about one TCR beta chain. Its target is not known. These data originate in a study of vaccination and CD4 T cells after COVID-19. Study as a whole: Post-diagnosis, post-COVID samples were collected after a median approximately 92 days, ranging 35 to 161. The authors exposed cells to overlapping spike peptides derived from SARS-CoV-2, HCoV-NL63, HCoV-OC43 and HCoV-229E.

Cultured CD4+ T cell DNA underwent sequencing with the Oncomine TCR Beta short-read assay. TCRdb reprocessed the PCR reads with MiXCR, giving one entry per CDR3 protein. The table lists some 8,300 distinct CDR3 sequences, roughly 56% of them singletons. This CDR3 is built from 15 residues. V trimming: 9 bases; J trimming: 8 bases; junction bases outside the gene matches: 16. The germline V gene has CDR1 MNHEY and CDR2 SMNVEV (reference sequence). Treatment denoted: roughly 11-day PBMC culture with coronavirus spike peptide pools or control peptides (ViraFEST assay). The clonotype originates from a human donor who had recovered from COVID-19. Sequenced: CD4+ T cells from blood, cultured in vitro. The chain is built from TRBV27 and TRBJ2-1; 7 positions match TRBD1. CDR3 sequence reads: CASRQPGQLQYEQFF. In DNA, the CDR3 is TGTGCCAGTCGCCAACCGGGACAGCTTCAATATGAGCAGTTCTTC.